The 24 T cell receptor beta chains listed next were all sequenced from one sample in a study of human T cells and chemical hapten exposure (dated by TCRdb to the early 2020s). The library was made by RACE. The data were produced on a NextSeq 500. TCRdb redid the processing of the public reads, applying fastp at Q25 and MiXCR, and retained in-frame beta chains. When rows share a CDR3 protein, they turn into one entry using the most common DNA and genes. The sample includes tens of thousands of distinct CDR3 sequences, with 25% to 40% observed a single time. The top ten clones comprise about 10% of the sample. The intended sense of this specimen's time point label: patch test 1, 2 weeks after DPC sensitization. Sample treatment or condition, as interpreted from the label and publication: therapeutic diphenylcyclopropenone sensitization with weekly scalp DPC. The sequencing used whole blood, collected in connection with sensitization to the hapten diphenylcyclopropenone (DPC). These TCRs come from a man aged 35-49 years with alopecia areata. Some clones in this sample may be carry-over from other donors' samples.

CDR3 sequence reads: CASSLGGSTEQFF. In DNA, the CDR3 is TGTGCCAGCAGTTTAGGTGGTTCCACAGAGCAGTTCTTC. The chain recombines TRBV12-3 or TRBV12-4 with TRBJ2-1; D call uncertain. Trimming pared 1 base from V and 10 bases from J, leaving 11 bases between. This CDR3 spans 13 amino acids.

The V call is TRBV6-5, the J call TRBJ2-7; a weak D match, TRBD1 (5 bases). The CDR3 extends over 15 amino acids. CDR1 is MNHEY, CDR2 SVGAGI, per germline. The V end was cut by 0 bases, the J end by 4 bases, with 13 bases between. The CDR3 region has the DNA TGTGCCAGCAGTTACTCCGGACAAATGGGGTACGAGCAGTACTTC. Protein sequence: CASSYSGQMGYEQYF.

This clonotype was picked up a small number of times. The chain has TRBV7-9 and TRBJ2-6, with D possibly being TRBD2 (6 bases). Trimming took 1 base from V and 0 from J, leaving 10 bases between them. CDR1 SEHNR and CDR2 FQNEAQ come from the germline V gene (reference sequence). The length of the CDR3 is 17 residues. In DNA, the CDR3 is TGTGCCAGCAGCTTAGGGGGGGTGAACTCTGGGGCCAACGTCCTGACTTTC. This gives the protein CASSLGGVNSGANVLTF.

The table lists this clonotype with a few counts. This rearrangement joins TRBV6-2 or TRBV6-3 to TRBJ2-1; D assignment may be TRBD1 or TRBD2 (5 bases each). This CDR3 is built from 14 residues. The V end lost 7 bases, the J end lost 4 bases, and 14 bases lay between the germline ends. Germline CDR1 reads MNHEY; CDR2 reads SVGEGT. The CDR3 loop reads CASNSGPPYNEQFF. In DNA form, the CDR3 reads TGTGCCAGCAACTCGGGGCCGCCTTACAATGAGCAGTTCTTC.

A few counts support this clonotype. This sequence joins TRBV7-2 and TRBJ2-3, with 8 bases aligning to TRBD2. CDR1 and CDR2 from the germline V gene are SGHTA and FQGNSA. V gave up 3 bases and J gave up 14 bases; unmatched junction bases: 10. This CDR3 spans 13 amino acids. The CDR3 region is CASSLDGRDSRYF. The CDR3 DNA sequence: TGTGCCAGCAGCTTGGACGGGAGGGACTCAAGGTATTTT.

There are a few counts of this clonotype. This chain links TRBV9 with TRBJ2-1, with a tentative D call TRBD2 (6 bases). Germline values: CDR1 SGDLS, CDR2 YYNGEE. V lost 4 bases and J 2 bases, leaving 19 bases between the germline ends. CDR3 size: 17 residues. The CDR3 loop is CASSPRDFSTPYNEQFF. The DNA for the CDR3 is TGTGCCAGCAGCCCCCGGGACTTTTCCACCCCCTACAATGAGCAGTTCTTC.

The CDR3 coding sequence is TGCAGTGCTAGAGATGGAAGGTTTGGGTCCTACAATGAGCAGTTCTTC. Translation: CSARDGRFGSYNEQFF. The chain has TRBV20-1 and TRBJ2-1; D not certain. Germline V lookup: CDR1 DFQATT, CDR2 SNEGSKA (reference sequence). The CDR3 has 16 amino acids. The ends were cut back, 0 bases at V and 1 base at J, with 13 bases in the middle.

The chain uses TRBV7-2 and TRBJ2-2; tentative D call: TRBD2 (6 bases). The V end lost 1 base, the J end lost 5 bases, and 14 bases lay between the germline ends. The CDR3 totals 16 residues. Germline V CDR1 and CDR2: SGHTA, FQGNSA. In nucleotides, the CDR3 is TGTGCCAGCAGCTTAGTACAGAGGAGGGCTACCGGGGAGCTGTTTTTT. Its protein product is CASSLVQRRATGELFF.

The CDR3 DNA is TGTGCCAGCAGTTTTGAGGGGGCTAGCGGGGAAGCTTTCTTT. This translates into CASSFEGASGEAFF. This chain connects TRBV28 to TRBJ1-1, with 7 bases fitting TRBD1. The CDR3 is 14 residues long. The junction had 9 bases not matched to a gene; V was cut back by 3 bases and J by 8 bases. Germline V gene data show CDR1 as MDHEN and CDR2 as SYDVKM. The variable domain in full, completed from reference TRBV28 and TRBJ1-1, reads DVKVTQSSRYLVKRTGEKVFLECVQDMDHENMFWYRQDPGLGLRLIYFSYDVKMKEKGDIPEGYSVSREKKERFSLILESASTNQTSMYLCASSFEGASGEAFFGQGTRLTVV.

The chain couples TRBV20-1 to TRBJ2-1; TRBD2 matches 11 bases. Germline CDR1 is DFQATT and CDR2 is SNEGSKA (reference sequence). The junction had 8 bases not matched to a gene; V was cut back by 2 bases and J by 8 bases. The CDR3 has 15 residues. CDR3 residues: CSARPTSGRSDEQFF. CDR3 in DNA: TGCAGTGCTAGACCCACTAGCGGGAGATCGGATGAGCAGTTCTTC.

In this sample, this clonotype turned up a few times. J is TRBJ2-1 and V is TRBV15; D not resolved. The germline V gene has CDR1 LNHNV and CDR2 YYDKDF (reference sequence). V lost 3 bases and J lost 0, with 15 bases in between. This CDR3 region has 17 residues. The CDR3 region is CATSRGRSSSSYNEQFF. Written as DNA, the CDR3 is TGTGCCACCAGCAGGGGCAGGTCTAGTAGCTCCTACAATGAGCAGTTCTTC.

This clonotype was seen a few times. This chain connects TRBV12-3 or TRBV12-4 to TRBJ2-3; D is perhaps TRBD2 (6 bases). The CDR3 runs 14 residues. V lost 3 bases to trimming and J lost 5 bases, with 12 bases between them. This chain's CDR3 is CASSFTSPRDTQYF. The CDR3 region has the DNA TGTGCCAGCAGTTTCACTAGCCCCAGAGATACGCAGTATTTT.

The sample holds a few counts of this clonotype. The rearrangement joins TRBV12-3 or TRBV12-4 to TRBJ1-5; TRBD1 matches 10 bases. The ends lost 6 bases at V and 0 bases at J; junction bases unmatched: 2. The CDR3 totals 15 residues. DNA for the CDR3: TGTGCCAGCAGGGGACAGGGGCATAGCAATCAGCCCCAGCATTTT. This encodes CASRGQGHSNQPQHF.

This clonotype was observed a few times. CDR3 sequence (DNA): TGCAGTGCTAGGTGGCTAGCGGACTACTCTAGCACAGATACGCAGTATTTT. The encoded protein is CSARWLADYSSTDTQYF. The chain has TRBV20-1 and TRBJ2-3; 7 nucleotides line up with TRBD2. This CDR3 region has 17 residues. J was trimmed by 0 bases and V by 3 bases; bases with no gene match: 12. Germline loops: CDR1 DFQATT, CDR2 SNEGSKA (reference sequence).

This clonotype has at least ten counts. The chain couples TRBV28 to TRBJ2-5; D is tentatively TRBD1 or TRBD2 (5 bases each). V lost 3 bases, J lost 4 bases, and 12 bases lay in between. From germline, CDR1 is MDHEN and CDR2 SYDVKM. This CDR3 spans 14 amino acids. DNA of the CDR3: TGTGCCAGCAGTTTTTGGGGACCTGGAGAGACCCAGTACTTC. It is translated as CASSFWGPGETQYF.

This clonotype was detected only a few times. The V and J genes are TRBV24-1 and TRBJ2-2; possibly TRBD1 or TRBD2 for D (5 bases each). Germline CDR1 reads KGHDR; CDR2 reads SFDVKD. The CDR3 consists of 11 residues. The V end lost 9 bases, the J end lost 4 bases, and 5 bases lay between the germline ends. CDR3 nucleotides: TGTGCCACCGGGACCACCGGGGAGCTGTTTTTT. This encodes CATGTTGELFF.

The rearrangement uses TRBV27 and TRBJ1-4; a weak D match, TRBD1 (6 bases). Trimming removed 7 bases from V and 4 bases from J, with 10 bases in between. The CDR3 runs 13 residues. Looked up from germline, CDR1 is MNHEY and CDR2 is SMNVEV (reference sequence). This chain's CDR3 is CASTGVNNEKLFF. DNA of the CDR3: TGTGCCAGCACAGGGGTTAATAATGAAAAACTGTTTTTT.

The rearrangement uses TRBV5-1 and TRBJ2-2, with D maybe TRBD2 (6 bases). V was pared by 1 base and J by 3 bases, with 25 bases between. The germline V gene has CDR1 SGHRS and CDR2 YFSETQ. This CDR3 has 20 amino acids. The CDR3 DNA reads as TGCGCCAGCAGCTTGACCCTGCGGTCCCCCAGCGGAGGGCACACCGGGGAGCTGTTTTTT. Protein: CASSLTLRSPSGGHTGELFF.

The V call is TRBV7-6, the J call TRBJ1-2; 9 bases align to TRBD1. Germline CDR1 is SGHVS and CDR2 is FNYEAQ. V shed 5 bases and J 3 bases; nucleotides not matched to a gene: 10. The CDR3 length is 16 residues. The DNA for the CDR3 is TGTGCCAGCAGCCCCAGGCCGGGACAGGGTCACTATGGCTACACCTTC. It specifies CASSPRPGQGHYGYTF.

CDR3 in amino acids: CASSLDRERVDTQYF. CDR3 coding DNA: TGTGCCAGCAGCTTAGATCGGGAGCGGGTAGATACGCAGTATTTT. This rearrangement joins TRBV7-2 to TRBJ2-3; D is perhaps TRBD2 (6 bases). V shed 1 base and J shed 5 bases, with 13 bases lying between them. The CDR3 is 15 amino acids. Germline V gene data show CDR1 as SGHTA and CDR2 as FQGNSA.

The V and J genes are TRBV6-5 and TRBJ2-7; 7 nucleotides agree with TRBD2. The V and J ends lost 5 bases and 3 bases, in that order; junction bases with no gene match: 4. This CDR3 contains 13 residues. The V gene's germline CDR1 is MNHEY and CDR2 SVGAGI. The CDR3 sequence is CASSPSGNYEQYF. CDR3 nucleotide sequence: TGTGCCAGCAGTCCTAGCGGAAACTACGAGCAGTACTTC.

The chain combines TRBV6-1 with TRBJ1-4; perhaps TRBD1 as D (6 bases). Germline CDR1 is MNHNS and CDR2 is SASEGT. CDR3 length: 16 residues. V was trimmed by 4 bases and J by 3 bases, leaving 15 bases between them. The chain's CDR3 is CASSGQARGANEKLFF. CDR3 sequence (DNA): TGTGCCAGCAGTGGACAGGCGCGCGGGGCTAATGAAAAACTGTTTTTT.

The chain joins TRBV4-2 to TRBJ1-5, with no clear D. V lost 1 base to trimming and J lost 1 base, with 8 bases between them. Germline V gives CDR1 LGHNA, CDR2 YNFKEQ. The CDR3 length is 15 residues. CDR3 protein: CASSQVRDSNQPQHF. CDR3 DNA: TGTGCCAGCAGCCAAGTCCGAGACAGCAATCAGCCCCAGCATTTT.

Turning to this clonotype: Sequence at one end of the junction differs from germline and may be a read error. The chain is built from TRBV27 and TRBJ1-1; a weak D match, TRBD1 (5 bases). This CDR3 region has 13 residues. Germline CDR1 and CDR2: MNHEY and SMNVEV (reference sequence). In DNA, the CDR3 is TGTGCCAGCCGGACAATTTGGGGCACTGAAACTTTCTTT. Translated, it gives CASRTIWGTETFF.